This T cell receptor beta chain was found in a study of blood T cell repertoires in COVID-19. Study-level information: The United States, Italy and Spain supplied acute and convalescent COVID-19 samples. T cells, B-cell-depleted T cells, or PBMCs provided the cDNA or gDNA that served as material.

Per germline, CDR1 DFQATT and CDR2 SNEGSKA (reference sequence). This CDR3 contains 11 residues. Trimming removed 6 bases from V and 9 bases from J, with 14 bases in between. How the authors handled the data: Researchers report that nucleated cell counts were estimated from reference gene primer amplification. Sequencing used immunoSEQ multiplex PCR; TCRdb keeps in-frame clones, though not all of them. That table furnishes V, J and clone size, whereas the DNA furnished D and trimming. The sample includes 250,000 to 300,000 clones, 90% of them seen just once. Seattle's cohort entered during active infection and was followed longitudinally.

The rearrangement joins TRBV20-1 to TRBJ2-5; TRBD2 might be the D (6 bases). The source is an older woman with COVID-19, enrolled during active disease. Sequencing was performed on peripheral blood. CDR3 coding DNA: TGCAGTGCCACGCACGGAGGGCCCCAGTACTTC. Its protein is CSATHGGPQYF.